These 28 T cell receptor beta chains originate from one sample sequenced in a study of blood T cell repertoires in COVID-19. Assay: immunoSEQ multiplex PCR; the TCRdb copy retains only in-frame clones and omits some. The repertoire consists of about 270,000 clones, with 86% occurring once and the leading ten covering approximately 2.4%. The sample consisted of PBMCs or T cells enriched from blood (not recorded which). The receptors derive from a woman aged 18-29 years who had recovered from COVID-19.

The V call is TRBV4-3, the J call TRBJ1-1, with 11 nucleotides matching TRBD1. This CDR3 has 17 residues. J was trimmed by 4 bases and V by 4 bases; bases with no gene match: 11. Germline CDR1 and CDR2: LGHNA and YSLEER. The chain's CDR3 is CASSPRDRGLRSTEAFF. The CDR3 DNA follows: TGCGCCAGCAGCCCCCGGGACAGGGGGTTAAGGAGCACTGAAGCTTTCTTT.

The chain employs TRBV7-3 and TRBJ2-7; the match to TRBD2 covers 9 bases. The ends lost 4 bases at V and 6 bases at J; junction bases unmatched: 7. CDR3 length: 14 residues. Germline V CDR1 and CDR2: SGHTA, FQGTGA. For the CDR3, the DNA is TGTGCCAGCAGCTCAGTAGCGGGAGTGGGCGAGCAGTACTTC. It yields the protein CASSSVAGVGEQYF.

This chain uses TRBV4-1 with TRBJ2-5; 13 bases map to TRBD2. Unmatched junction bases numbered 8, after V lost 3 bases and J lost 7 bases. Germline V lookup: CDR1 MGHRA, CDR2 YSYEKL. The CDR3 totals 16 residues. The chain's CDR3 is CASSHPPGLAGRTQYF. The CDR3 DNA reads TGCGCCAGCAGCCACCCGCCGGGACTAGCGGGGCGGACCCAGTACTTC.

The CDR3 here is CASSLQDIPNYGYTF. The CDR3, as DNA: TGTGCCAGCAGCTTACAGGACATTCCTAACTATGGCTACACCTTC. V is TRBV11-2 and J is TRBJ1-2; a possible D gene is TRBD1 (5 bases). Per the germline V gene, CDR1 is SGHAT and CDR2 is FQNNGV. This CDR3 region has 15 residues. V lost 2 bases, J lost 0 bases, and 10 bases lay in between.

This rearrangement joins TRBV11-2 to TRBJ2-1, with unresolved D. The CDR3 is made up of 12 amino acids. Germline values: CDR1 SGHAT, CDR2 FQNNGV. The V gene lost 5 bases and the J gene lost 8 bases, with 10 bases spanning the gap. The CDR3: CASSRSFYEQFF. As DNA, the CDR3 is TGTGCCAGCAGCCGTAGTTTCTATGAGCAGTTCTTC.

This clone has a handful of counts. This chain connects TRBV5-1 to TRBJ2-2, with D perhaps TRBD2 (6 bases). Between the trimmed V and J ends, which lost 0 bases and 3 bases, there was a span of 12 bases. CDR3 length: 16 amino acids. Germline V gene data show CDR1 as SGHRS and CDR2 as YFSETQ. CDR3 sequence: CASSLELRDYTGELFF. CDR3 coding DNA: TGCGCCAGCAGCTTGGAATTGCGGGACTACACCGGGGAGCTGTTTTTT.

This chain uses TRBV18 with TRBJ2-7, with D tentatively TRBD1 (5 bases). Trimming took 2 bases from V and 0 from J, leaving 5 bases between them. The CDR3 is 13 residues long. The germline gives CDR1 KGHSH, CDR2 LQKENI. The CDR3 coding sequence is TGTGCCAGCTCACCAGACAGCTCCTACGAGCAGTACTTC. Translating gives CASSPDSSYEQYF.

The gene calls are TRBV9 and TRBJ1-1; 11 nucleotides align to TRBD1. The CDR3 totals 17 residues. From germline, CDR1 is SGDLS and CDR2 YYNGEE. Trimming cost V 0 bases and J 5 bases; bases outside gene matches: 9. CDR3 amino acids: CASSVVKDRGLETEAFF. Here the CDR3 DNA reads TGTGCCAGCAGCGTAGTCAAGGACAGGGGGCTGGAGACTGAAGCTTTCTTT.

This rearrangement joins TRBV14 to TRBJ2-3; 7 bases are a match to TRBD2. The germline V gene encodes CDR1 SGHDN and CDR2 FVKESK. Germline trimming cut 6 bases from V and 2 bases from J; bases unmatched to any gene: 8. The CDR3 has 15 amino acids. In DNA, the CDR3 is TGTGCCAGCAGGAAGACTAGCTCAAACACAGATACGCAGTATTTT. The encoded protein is CASRKTSSNTDTQYF.

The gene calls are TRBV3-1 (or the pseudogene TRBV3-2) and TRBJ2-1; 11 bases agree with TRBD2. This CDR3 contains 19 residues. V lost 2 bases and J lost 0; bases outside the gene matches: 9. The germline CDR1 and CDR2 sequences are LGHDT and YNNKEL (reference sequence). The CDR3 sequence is CASSQSASGGKFSYNEQFF. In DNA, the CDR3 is TGTGCCAGCAGCCAATCGGCTAGCGGGGGGAAATTCTCCTACAATGAGCAGTTCTTC.

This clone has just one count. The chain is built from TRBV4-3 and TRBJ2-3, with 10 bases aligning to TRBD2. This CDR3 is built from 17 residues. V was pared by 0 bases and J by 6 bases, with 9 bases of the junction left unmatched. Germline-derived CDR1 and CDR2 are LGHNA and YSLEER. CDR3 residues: CASSQEGAAGGPDTQYF. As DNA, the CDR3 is TGCGCCAGCAGCCAAGAAGGCGCAGCGGGGGGGCCGGATACGCAGTATTTT.

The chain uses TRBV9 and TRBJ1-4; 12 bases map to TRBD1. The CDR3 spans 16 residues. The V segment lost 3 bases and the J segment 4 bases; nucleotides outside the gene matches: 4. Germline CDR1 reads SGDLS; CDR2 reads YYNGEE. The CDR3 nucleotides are TGTGCCAGCAGCGCGGGACAGGGGGCTGGTAATGAAAAACTGTTTTTT. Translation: CASSAGQGAGNEKLFF.

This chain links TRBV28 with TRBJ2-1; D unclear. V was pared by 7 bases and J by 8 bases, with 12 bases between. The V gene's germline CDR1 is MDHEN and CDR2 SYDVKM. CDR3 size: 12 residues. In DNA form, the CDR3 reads TGTGCCAGCAACGAAAGACACGATGAGCAGTTCTTC. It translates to CASNERHDEQFF.

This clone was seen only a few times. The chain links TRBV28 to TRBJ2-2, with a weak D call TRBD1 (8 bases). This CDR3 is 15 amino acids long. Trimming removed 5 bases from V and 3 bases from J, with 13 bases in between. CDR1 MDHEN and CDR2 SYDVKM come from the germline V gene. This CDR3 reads CASSTGGRDTGELFF. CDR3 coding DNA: TGTGCCAGCAGTACAGGGGGGAGGGACACCGGGGAGCTGTTTTTT. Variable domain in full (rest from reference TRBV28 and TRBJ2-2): DVKVTQSSRYLVKRTGEKVFLECVQDMDHENMFWYRQDPGLGLRLIYFSYDVKMKEKGDIPEGYSVSREKKERFSLILESASTNQTSMYLCASSTGGRDTGELFFGEGSRLTVL.

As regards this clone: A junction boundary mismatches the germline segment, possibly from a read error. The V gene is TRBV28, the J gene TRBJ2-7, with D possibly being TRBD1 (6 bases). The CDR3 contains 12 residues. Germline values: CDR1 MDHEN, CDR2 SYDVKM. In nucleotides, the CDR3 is TGTGCCAGCAGTGACCCCAACAGGGCCCTGGACTTC. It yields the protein CASSDPNRALDF.

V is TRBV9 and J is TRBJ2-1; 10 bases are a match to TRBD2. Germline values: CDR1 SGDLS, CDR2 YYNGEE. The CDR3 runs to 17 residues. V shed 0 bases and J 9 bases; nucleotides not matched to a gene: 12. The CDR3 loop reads CASSVDPSGGALGEQFF. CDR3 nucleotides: TGTGCCAGCAGCGTAGACCCCAGCGGGGGGGCCTTAGGTGAGCAGTTCTTC.

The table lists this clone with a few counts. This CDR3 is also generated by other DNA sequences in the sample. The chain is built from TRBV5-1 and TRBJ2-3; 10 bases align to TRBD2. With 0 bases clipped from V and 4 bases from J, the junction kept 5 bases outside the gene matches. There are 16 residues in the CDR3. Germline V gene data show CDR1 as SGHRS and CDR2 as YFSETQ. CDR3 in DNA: TGCGCCAGCAGCTTGGGGCTAGCGGGAGAGGCAGATACGCAGTATTTT. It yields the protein CASSLGLAGEADTQYF.

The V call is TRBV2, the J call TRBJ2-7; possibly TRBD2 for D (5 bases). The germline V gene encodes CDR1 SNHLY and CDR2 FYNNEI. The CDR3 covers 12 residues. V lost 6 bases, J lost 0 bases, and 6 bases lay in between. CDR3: CASRGSSYEQYF. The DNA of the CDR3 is TGTGCCAGCAGAGGGAGCTCCTACGAGCAGTACTTC. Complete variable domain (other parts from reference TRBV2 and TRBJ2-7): EPEVTQTPSHQVTQMGQEVILRCVPISNHLYFYWYRQILGQKVEFLVSFYNNEISEKSEIFDDQFSVERPDGSNFTLKIRSTKLEDSAMYFCASRGSSYEQYFGPGTRLTVT.

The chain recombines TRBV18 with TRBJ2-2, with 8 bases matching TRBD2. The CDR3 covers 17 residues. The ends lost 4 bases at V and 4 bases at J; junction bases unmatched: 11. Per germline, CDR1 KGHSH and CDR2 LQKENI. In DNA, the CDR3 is TGTGCCAGCTCACTGAACCCAGCGGGAGCCCCCACCGGGGAGCTGTTTTTT. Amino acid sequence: CASSLNPAGAPTGELFF.

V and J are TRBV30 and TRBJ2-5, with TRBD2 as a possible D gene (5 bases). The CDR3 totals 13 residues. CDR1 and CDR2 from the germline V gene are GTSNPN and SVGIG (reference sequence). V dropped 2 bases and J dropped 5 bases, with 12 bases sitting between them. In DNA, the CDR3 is TGTGCCTGGAGTACGGGAAGTGTCGAGACCCAGTACTTC. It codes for CAWSTGSVETQYF.

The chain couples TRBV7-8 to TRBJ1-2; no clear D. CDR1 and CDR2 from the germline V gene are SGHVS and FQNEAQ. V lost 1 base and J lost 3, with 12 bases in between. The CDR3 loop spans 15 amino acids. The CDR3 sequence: CASSLGYGEDYGYTF. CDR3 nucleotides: TGTGCCAGCAGCTTAGGCTACGGGGAGGACTATGGCTACACCTTC.

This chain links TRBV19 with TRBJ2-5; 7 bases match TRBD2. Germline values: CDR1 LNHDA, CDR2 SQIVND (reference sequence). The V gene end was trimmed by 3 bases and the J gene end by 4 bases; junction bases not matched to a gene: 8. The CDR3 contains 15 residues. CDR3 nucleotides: TGTGCCAGTAGTATTGGGGCGGGAGTGAGAGAGACCCAGTACTTC. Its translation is CASSIGAGVRETQYF.

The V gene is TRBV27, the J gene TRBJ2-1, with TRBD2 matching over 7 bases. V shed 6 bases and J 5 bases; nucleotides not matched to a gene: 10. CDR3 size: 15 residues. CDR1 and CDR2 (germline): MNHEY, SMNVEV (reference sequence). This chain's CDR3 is CASSRRLADHNEQFF. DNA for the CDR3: TGTGCCAGCAGCCGGCGGCTAGCGGATCACAATGAGCAGTTCTTC.

The CDR3 sequence is CASSWGLPGDTEAFF. CDR3 in DNA: TGTGCCAGCAGCTGGGGATTACCAGGGGACACTGAAGCTTTCTTT. The rearrangement uses TRBV5-5 and TRBJ1-1; D possibly corresponds to TRBD1 (6 bases). Germline lookup yields CDR1 SGHKS and CDR2 YYEKEE (reference sequence). This CDR3 has 15 amino acids. V lost 3 bases and J 3 bases, leaving 15 bases between the germline ends.

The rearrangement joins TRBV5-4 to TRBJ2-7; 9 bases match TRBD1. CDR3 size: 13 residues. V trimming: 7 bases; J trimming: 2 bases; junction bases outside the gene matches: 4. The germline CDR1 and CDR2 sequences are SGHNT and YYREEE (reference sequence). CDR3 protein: CASHRDRAYEQYF. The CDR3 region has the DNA TGTGCCAGCCACCGGGACAGGGCCTACGAGCAGTACTTC.

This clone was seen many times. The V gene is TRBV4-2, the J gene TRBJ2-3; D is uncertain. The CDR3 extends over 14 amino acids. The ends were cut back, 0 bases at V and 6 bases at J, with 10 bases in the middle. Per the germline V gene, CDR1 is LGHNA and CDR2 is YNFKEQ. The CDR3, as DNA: TGTGCCAGCAGCCAAGATCCTCCTCGGGATACGCAGTATTTT. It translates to CASSQDPPRDTQYF.

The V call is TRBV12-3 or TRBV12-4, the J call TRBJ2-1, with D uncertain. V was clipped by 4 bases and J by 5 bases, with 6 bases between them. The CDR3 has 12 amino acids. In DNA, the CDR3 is TGTGCCAGCAGTTATAGAAACAATGAGCAGTTCTTC. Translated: CASSYRNNEQFF.

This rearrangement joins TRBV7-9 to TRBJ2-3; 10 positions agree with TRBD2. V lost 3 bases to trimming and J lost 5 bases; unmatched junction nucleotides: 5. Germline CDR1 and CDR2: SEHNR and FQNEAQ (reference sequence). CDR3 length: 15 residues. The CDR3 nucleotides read TGTGCCAGCAGCTTTCCTAGCGGGGGTAAAGATACGCAGTATTTT. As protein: CASSFPSGGKDTQYF. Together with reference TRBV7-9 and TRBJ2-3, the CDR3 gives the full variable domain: DTGVSQNPRHKITKRGQNVTFRCDPISEHNRLYWYRQTLGQGPEFLTYFQNEAQLEKSRLLSDRFSAERPKGSFSTLEIQRTEQGDSAMYLCASSFPSGGKDTQYFGPGTRLTVL.